Below, 6 T cell receptor beta chains from the same sample are listed, as sequenced in a study of blood T cell repertoires in COVID-19. Sequenced by immunoSEQ multiplex PCR; TCRdb stores in-frame clones only, minus some. The sample shows under 55,000 clones, around 79% of them seen only once. Sequenced: peripheral blood. Receptor source: a man between 70 and 80 years old with acute or convalescent COVID-19.

The chain carries TRBV11-2 and TRBJ2-2; unclear D gene. With 5 bases removed from V and 1 base from J, the gap between germline ends came to 11 bases. The CDR3 spans 15 residues. Germline CDR1 and CDR2: SGHAT and FQNNGV. The CDR3 DNA follows: TGTGCCAGCAGCCTAGTCCGAGGGAACACCGGGGAGCTGTTTTTT. It is translated as CASSLVRGNTGELFF.

The chain carries TRBV7-2 and TRBJ2-2, with 8 bases fitting TRBD2. The CDR3 is made up of 18 amino acids. The germline V gene encodes CDR1 SGHTA and CDR2 FQGNSA. V lost 5 bases to trimming and J lost 4 bases; unmatched junction nucleotides: 15. The CDR3 coding sequence is TGTGCCAGCAGCCCGCCCGGGGGGGCCGGGGCGGGCACCGGGGAGCTGTTTTTT. As protein: CASSPPGGAGAGTGELFF. Looking up the rest from reference TRBV7-2 and TRBJ2-2 gives the full variable domain: GAGVSQSPSNKVTEKGKDVELRCDPISGHTALYWYRQSLGQGLEFLIYFQGNSAPDKSGLPSDRFSAERTGGSVSTLTIQRTQQEDSAVYLCASSPPGGAGAGTGELFFGEGSRLTVL.

The chain combines TRBV9 with TRBJ2-7; 9 bases agree with TRBD1. Germline assignment: CDR1 SGDLS and CDR2 YYNGEE. With V trimmed by 4 bases and J by 5 bases, 13 bases remained unmatched. The CDR3 totals 16 residues. For the CDR3, the DNA is TGTGCCAGCAGCACTCACCCCGGGACAGGGAGCAACGAGCAGTACTTC. It encodes CASSTHPGTGSNEQYF.

The V call is TRBV5-4, the J call TRBJ1-5; weak D call: TRBD1 (5 bases). The CDR3 spans 15 residues. CDR1 and CDR2 from the germline V gene are SGHNT and YYREEE (reference sequence). V was pared by 0 bases and J by 0 bases, with 7 bases between. The CDR3 loop is CASSLGGDSNQPQHF. In DNA form, the CDR3 reads TGTGCCAGCAGCTTGGGGGGGGATAGCAATCAGCCCCAGCATTTT.

This clone was found a few times. The chain couples TRBV19 to TRBJ1-3; 9 positions match TRBD1. Germline-derived CDR1 and CDR2 are LNHDA and SQIVND (reference sequence). V shed 9 bases, J shed 8 bases, and the junction held 8 bases outside the gene matches. The CDR3 spans 13 residues. This CDR3 is CASTLQGADTIYF. CDR3 nucleotide sequence: TGTGCCAGCACCTTACAGGGGGCTGACACCATATATTTT.

The chain joins TRBV7-3 to TRBJ2-6, with D uncertain. Germline lookup yields CDR1 SGHTA and CDR2 FQGTGA. The V end was cut by 3 bases, the J end by 1 base, with 10 bases between. This CDR3 region has 16 residues. The CDR3, as DNA: TGTGCCAGCAGCTTCCCTGCTAGATCTGGGGCCAACGTCCTGACTTTC. As protein: CASSFPARSGANVLTF.